This TCR beta chain was observed in a study of shared T cell receptors in the human thymus. The table came from immunoSEQ multiplex PCR; TCRdb's copy has only in-frame clones and leaves some out. This repertoire shows 500,000 to 750,000 clones, roughly 90% found once; its top ten account for around 0.0099%. This CDR3 spans 15 amino acids. After removal of 1 base from V and 6 bases from J, the junction contained 6 bases not matched to a gene. Per germline, CDR1 SGHTA and CDR2 FQGNSA. The same specimen was also included in a second study, on human thymus T cells. This second study says: Gene usage for V and J segments appeared biased in thymic and blood repertoires. Related work showed strongly overlapping thymic repertoires across unrelated individuals.

Sequencing was performed on thymocytes. The chain is built from TRBV7-2 and TRBJ2-5; TRBD1 matches at 9 bases. The TCR originated in a boy under two years old with a congenital heart defect. The CDR3 bases are TGTGCCAGCAGCTTAGGACAGGGGGGCGTAAAGACCCAGTACTTC. It translates to CASSLGQGGVKTQYF.